This T cell receptor beta chain was found in a study of glioma-infiltrating T cells after dendritic cell vaccination (dated by TCRdb to about 2016). In terms of the full investigation: The cohort comprised around 15 glioblastoma patients from Phase I and II dendritic cell vaccination trials, 9 newly diagnosed and 6 with recurrent disease. Autologous tumor lysate-pulsed dendritic cell vaccination was administered to the patients between about 2003 and 2012. The vaccine consisted of monocyte-derived dendritic cells cultured less than 9 days with IL-4 and GM-CSF, then pulsed overnight with autologous tumor lysate. Each patient got three intradermal injections of the dendritic cell vaccine, spaced at biweekly intervals, in the arm below the axilla. For pretreatment tumor, the study used residual fresh-frozen tissue from the same resection that was used to prepare the autologous tumor lysate vaccine. In glioblastoma patients vaccinated with dendritic cells, deep sequencing of TCR beta CDR3 regions served to measure the amount of tumor-infiltrating lymphocytes and to compare repertoires between tumor and blood. TCR sequencing metrics, including TIL content and tumor-blood repertoire overlap, were correlated with survival after dendritic cell vaccination.

Using the immunoSEQ assay, TCRB CDR3 regions were amplified from 2 micrograms of genomic DNA, or from all available DNA when less than that was on hand. Multiplex PCR used 60 forward primers for TCR V beta segments and 13 reverse primers for J beta segments. Synthetic control templates were spiked into each sample at limiting dilution to estimate reads per starting template. Reads of 87 bp were generated by sequencing on the Illumina HiSeq System. Regarding the original processing steps: PCR and sequencing errors were removed by merging closely related sequences with a nearest neighbor algorithm. Tumor samples were used in the study only if more than 100 unique TCRs were identified. Estimated TIL fraction divided T cell count from reads and spike-in coverage by input cells, assuming 6.4 pg DNA per diploid cell. TCR overlap was defined as the percentage of unique tumor TCR beta sequences that were also present in the same patient's peripheral blood. This is the immuneACCESS table as TCRdb keeps it, with only in-frame sequences that have V and J called. A part of the clones is gone; compared with another copy, unresolved V genes explain less than half, and the rest is unexplained. That table supplies the V and J calls and clone size; D and trimming were determined from the DNA. This sample is represented by 600 or so clones; approximately 88% of them were singletons. Jointly, the top ten make up 9% to 10% of the sample.

Findings and caveats that apply to the study as a whole: No direct relationship between TCR clonality and survival was found, suggesting a diverse polyclonal response may matter. The three-group TCR overlap response model was described as speculative and requiring prospective validation. After dendritic cell vaccination, a higher estimated pretreatment TIL content predicted longer time to progression and longer overall survival. The cohort was small and heterogeneous, few patients had complete blood and tumor sets, and even fewer had initial-recurrent tumor pairs.

In the case of this clone: Its binding antigen is unknown. The sample holds no much larger clone one base away, and base qualities are not on file.

The germline V gene encodes CDR1 SGHDT and CDR2 YYEEEE. Trimming accounts for 4 bases at V and 6 bases at J, while the number of junction bases matched to no gene is 3. The CDR3, cysteine through phenylalanine, is 15 amino acids long. Only the CDR3 DNA stays, 45 bases, in frame from base 1. To be selected, patients needed enough residual fresh-frozen tumor tissue and more than two years of available survival data. Although molecular status otherwise differed among the glioblastoma patients, no patient had an isocitrate dehydrogenase mutation. Before DNA isolation, tumor specimens were washed free of blood and had necrotic areas removed, and H&E staining confirmed tumor content over 20%. Genomic DNA was extracted with the Qiagen DNeasy Blood extraction Kit.

The sequence was obtained from a human donor with glioblastoma. The chain is assembled from TRBV5-6 and TRBJ2-2; 13 middle bases align to TRBD2. The sequencing used tumor tissue, collected before dendritic cell vaccination. The CDR3 region reads CASSLGLAGSGELFF. The DNA reads as follows: TGTGCCAGCAGCCTGGGACTAGCGGGGTCCGGGGAGCTGTTTTTT.